The 7 T cell receptor beta chains below come from one sample, sequenced in a study of blood T cell repertoires in COVID-19. The assay was immunoSEQ multiplex PCR, and TCRdb's table has in-frame clones only and misses some. Among 130,000 to 150,000 clones, roughly 85% were seen once, and the ten largest hold roughly 2.6%. Sample: peripheral blood. These receptor sequences come from a human donor with acute or convalescent COVID-19. The donor label of this sample is uncertain.

This clone has just one count. The CDR3 bases are TGTGCCAGTAGTATATCCCCGACAGGGGGGCCGGGTTATGGCTACACCTTC. Translated, it gives CASSISPTGGPGYGYTF. This chain uses TRBV19 with TRBJ1-2; TRBD1 agrees at 9 bases. CDR3 length equals 17 residues. Germline CDR1 reads LNHDA; CDR2 reads SQIVND (reference sequence). J was trimmed by 5 bases and V by 2 bases; bases with no gene match: 12.

The chain combines TRBV5-1 with TRBJ1-5, with D unclear. This CDR3 region has 14 residues. Germline CDR1 is SGHRS and CDR2 is YFSETQ. V gave up 4 bases and J gave up 6 bases, with 14 bases separating them. CDR3: CASSRSEGGQPQHF. CDR3 DNA: TGCGCCAGCAGCCGATCTGAGGGCGGTCAGCCCCAGCATTTT.

The genes are TRBV6-5 and TRBJ1-1; unclear D gene. This CDR3 is 16 amino acids long. V was clipped by 2 bases and J by 0 bases, with 13 bases between them. Germline CDR1 reads MNHEY; CDR2 reads SVGAGI. The CDR3 DNA sequence: TGTGCCAGCAGTTACAGAGAACCAACCATGAACACTGAAGCTTTCTTT. It translates to CASSYREPTMNTEAFF.

The rearrangement uses TRBV7-2 and TRBJ2-1, with 8 bases lining up with TRBD2. The CDR3 has 15 residues. Germline V gene data show CDR1 as SGHTA and CDR2 as FQGNSA. Losses at the gene ends were 0 bases for V and 4 bases for J; bases not matched to a gene: 2. The CDR3 protein is CASSLASGVYNEQFF. CDR3 DNA sequence: TGTGCCAGCAGCTTAGCTAGCGGGGTTTACAATGAGCAGTTCTTC.

J is TRBJ1-5 and V is TRBV5-1; D might be TRBD1 (5 bases). The CDR3 runs to 15 residues. V was clipped by 1 base and J by 0 bases, with 8 bases between them. Germline values: CDR1 SGHRS, CDR2 YFSETQ. The CDR3 sequence: CASSLTGNSNQPQHF. The CDR3 bases are TGCGCCAGCAGCTTGACAGGAAATAGCAATCAGCCCCAGCATTTT.

This clone is medium-sized by share. The chain joins TRBV6-2 or TRBV6-3 to TRBJ1-5; D is unresolved. CDR3 length equals 15 residues. The V and J ends lost 4 bases and 4 bases respectively, with 14 bases between them. The germline V gene has CDR1 MNHEY and CDR2 SVGEGT. This CDR3 is CASSSQVVGNQPQHF. Here the CDR3 DNA reads TGTGCCAGCAGTTCCCAGGTGGTCGGAAATCAGCCCCAGCATTTT.

This sequence joins TRBV7-2 and TRBJ2-4, with TRBD1 matching 9 bases. The V and J ends lost 1 base and 15 bases, in that order; junction bases with no gene match: 7. From germline, CDR1 is SGHTA and CDR2 FQGNSA. This CDR3 has 13 residues. CDR3 DNA: TGTGCCAGCAGCTTAGTTACAGGGGGCGCGGGGTACTTC. This translates into CASSLVTGGAGYF.